This entry describes one TCR beta chain. Its antigen is currently unknown. The sample is drawn from a study of PD-1 blockade in classical Hodgkin lymphoma. Study-level results: Complete responders started with a diversity level that resembled newly diagnosed patients at baseline. When set against healthy donors, newly diagnosed patients were reported to show lower baseline TCR diversity. Exclusion removed patients who began nivolumab under 1 year after ASCT.

Germline CDR1 and CDR2: SGHNT and YYREEE (reference sequence). J gave up 2 bases and V 3 bases, and 2 bases lay outside the gene matches. The length of the CDR3 is 15 residues. Every one of the patients relapsed after autologous stem cell transplantation (brentuximab vedotin exposure was variable). Generated by immunoSEQ multiplex PCR, the TCRdb table keeps only in-frame clones and is missing some. The table includes around 36,000 clones, about 87% detected once. Here the sequenced sample was peripheral blood mononuclear cells (PBMCs), taken at baseline. This receptor was taken from a human donor with classical Hodgkin lymphoma. J is TRBJ2-7 and V is TRBV5-4; 13 bases match TRBD2. In DNA, the CDR3 is TGTGCCAGCAGCTGGGGACTAGCGGGAACCTACGAGCAGTACTTC. This gives the protein CASSWGLAGTYEQYF.